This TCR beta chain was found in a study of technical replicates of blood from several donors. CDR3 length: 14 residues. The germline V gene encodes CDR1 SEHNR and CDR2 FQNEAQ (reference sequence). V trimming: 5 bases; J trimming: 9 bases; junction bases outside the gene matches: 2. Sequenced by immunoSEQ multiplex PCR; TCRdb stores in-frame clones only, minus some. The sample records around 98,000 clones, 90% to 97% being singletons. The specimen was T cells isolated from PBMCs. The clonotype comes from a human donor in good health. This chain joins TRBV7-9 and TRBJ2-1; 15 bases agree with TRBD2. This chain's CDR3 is CASSAGLAGGEQFF. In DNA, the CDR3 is TGTGCCAGCAGCGCGGGACTAGCGGGAGGTGAGCAGTTCTTC.